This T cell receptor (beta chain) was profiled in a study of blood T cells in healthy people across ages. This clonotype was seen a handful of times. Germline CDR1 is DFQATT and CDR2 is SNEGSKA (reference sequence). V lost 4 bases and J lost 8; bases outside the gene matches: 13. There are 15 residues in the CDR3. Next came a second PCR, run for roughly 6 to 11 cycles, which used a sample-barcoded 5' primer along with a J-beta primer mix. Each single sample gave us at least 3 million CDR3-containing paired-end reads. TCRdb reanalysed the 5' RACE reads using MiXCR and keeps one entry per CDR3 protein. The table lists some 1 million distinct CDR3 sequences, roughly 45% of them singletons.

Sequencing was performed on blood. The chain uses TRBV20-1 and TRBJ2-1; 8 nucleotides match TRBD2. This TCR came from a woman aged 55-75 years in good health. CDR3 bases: TGCAGTGCTATCCCCCCTAGCGGGCTTGGTCATGAGCAGTTCTTC. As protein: CSAIPPSGLGHEQFF.